Following are 28 T cell receptor beta chains from one sample sequenced in a study of graft-versus-host responses after intestinal transplantation. Repertoires were generated with immunoSEQ multiplex PCR, while TCRdb's copy carries only in-frame clones and drops some. The data show fewer than 75,000 clones, with around 90% seen just once and 1.5% to 2% held by the top ten. Material: PBMCs, obtained 26 days after transplant. All receptors come from a human patient who received an intestinal transplant, so some T cells may come from the graft donor.

The chain uses TRBV19 and TRBJ2-2; TRBD2 matches at 10 bases. The CDR3 extends over 18 amino acids. Germline trimming cut 3 bases from V and 0 bases from J; bases unmatched to any gene: 7. Per the germline V gene, CDR1 is LNHDA and CDR2 is SQIVND (reference sequence). The CDR3 DNA follows: TGTGCCAGTAGTATTCGCCCTAGCGGGGGAACGAACACCGGGGAGCTGTTTTTT. This gives the protein CASSIRPSGGTNTGELFF.

This chain links TRBV6-5 with TRBJ1-2; D is unclear. CDR1 MNHEY and CDR2 SVGAGI come from the germline V gene. This CDR3 is 16 amino acids long. Trimming took off 3 bases at V and 0 bases at J, with 14 bases between the two ends. The CDR3 here is CASSYAPAASNYGYTF. CDR3 sequence (DNA): TGTGCCAGCAGTTATGCCCCGGCGGCCTCTAACTATGGCTACACCTTC.

J is TRBJ1-2 and V is TRBV7-9; D is possibly TRBD1 (6 bases). Germline loops: CDR1 SEHNR, CDR2 FQNEAQ (reference sequence). The CDR3 contains 14 residues. Trimming pared 5 bases from V and 4 bases from J, leaving 14 bases between. The CDR3 DNA reads as TGTGCCAGCAGCCCAGGACAGCCTTTCTATGGCTACACCTTC. Its protein is CASSPGQPFYGYTF.

The rearrangement joins TRBV28 to TRBJ1-2; 7 bases align to TRBD1. Germline V gene sequence: CDR1 MDHEN, CDR2 SYDVKM. The J segment lost 4 bases and the V segment lost 7 bases, leaving 9 bases of the junction unmatched. This CDR3 contains 14 residues. The CDR3 spells CASNPRPGGYGYTF. CDR3 sequence (DNA): TGTGCCAGCAATCCAAGGCCAGGGGGCTATGGCTACACCTTC.

V and J are TRBV27 and TRBJ2-2, with D perhaps matching TRBD1 (6 bases). The germline gives CDR1 MNHEY, CDR2 SMNVEV (reference sequence). This CDR3 comprises 15 residues. Trimming took off 3 bases at V and 5 bases at J, with 13 bases between the two ends. CDR3 DNA: TGTGCCAGCAGTTTTCTGGGGGCGAGGACCGGGGAGCTGTTTTTT. It encodes CASSFLGARTGELFF.

The J gene is TRBJ2-7, the V gene TRBV5-1, with 9 bases aligning to TRBD2. CDR3 length equals 15 residues. The germline V gene has CDR1 SGHRS and CDR2 YFSETQ. V shed 4 bases and J 2 bases; nucleotides not matched to a gene: 7. For the CDR3, the DNA is TGCGCCAGCAGCATTGGACTAGCGAATCCCTACGAGCAGTACTTC. Its translation: CASSIGLANPYEQYF.

The rearrangement joins TRBV4-3 to TRBJ2-1; 9 bases line up with TRBD2. J was trimmed by 1 base and V by 3 bases; bases with no gene match: 4. In germline, CDR1 is LGHNA, CDR2 YSLEER. This CDR3 has 16 residues. The CDR3 DNA sequence: TGCGCCAGCAGCCAGGATCTAGCGGGGTCCTACAATGAGCAGTTCTTC. Encoded protein: CASSQDLAGSYNEQFF.

This sequence joins TRBV5-1 and TRBJ2-7; perhaps TRBD1 as D (6 bases). V dropped 2 bases and J dropped 1 base, with 13 bases sitting between them. Per the germline V gene, CDR1 is SGHRS and CDR2 is YFSETQ. The CDR3 has 15 amino acids. This CDR3 reads CASSFRTGQSYEQYF. CDR3 bases: TGCGCCAGCAGCTTCCGTACAGGACAGTCCTACGAGCAGTACTTC.

The rearrangement links TRBV4-2 to TRBJ2-3; possible D gene TRBD1, 6 bases. Trimming took off 0 bases at V and 5 bases at J, with 21 bases between the two ends. The CDR3 is 18 amino acids. Germline values: CDR1 LGHNA, CDR2 YNFKEQ. The CDR3 region has the DNA TGTGCCAGCAGCCAAGATCGGTTGGACAGCCGATTGGAAGATACGCAGTATTTT. Protein: CASSQDRLDSRLEDTQYF.

This clone appeared once. The chain links TRBV4-1 to TRBJ2-5, with 8 bases identical to TRBD1. With 1 base clipped from V and 5 bases from J, the junction kept 3 bases outside the gene matches. CDR1 is MGHRA, CDR2 YSYEKL, per germline. This CDR3 region has 14 residues. The CDR3 DNA follows: TGCGCCAGCAGCCAAGGGACAGGGTTGGAGACCCAGTACTTC. The encoded protein is CASSQGTGLETQYF.

The CDR3 protein is CASSQVRQGAGETQYF. The DNA for the CDR3 is TGTGCCAGCAGCCAAGTTCGGCAGGGGGCGGGAGAGACCCAGTACTTC. This sequence joins TRBV4-2 and TRBJ2-5; 8 bases match TRBD1. Germline CDR1 is LGHNA and CDR2 is YNFKEQ. V was clipped by 1 base and J by 4 bases; unmatched bases: 8. The CDR3 is 16 amino acids.

This clone is a singleton in its sample. The identical CDR3 is also encoded by other nucleotide sequences in the sample. The chain employs TRBV5-6 and TRBJ2-7; no reliable D call. The V gene lost 0 bases and the J gene lost 0 bases, with 7 bases spanning the gap. This CDR3 comprises 14 residues. Germline assignment: CDR1 SGHDT and CDR2 YYEEEE. CDR3 nucleotides: TGTGCCAGCAGCTTGGGGCCGGGCTCCTACGAGCAGTACTTC. Translation: CASSLGPGSYEQYF.

J is TRBJ2-3 and V is TRBV6-1, with a possible D match to TRBD1 (5 bases). The CDR3 spans 10 residues. Germline V gene data show CDR1 as MNHNS and CDR2 as SASEGT. Trimming left V 11 bases short and J 5 bases short, with 8 bases between. Here the CDR3 reads CASQGDTQYF. CDR3 in DNA: TGTGCCTCCCAGGGAGATACGCAGTATTTT.

This clone occurred once. This sequence joins TRBV10-2 and TRBJ2-7, with TRBD1 matching over 9 bases. The trim removed 5 bases at V and 5 bases at J, leaving 4 bases unmatched. The CDR3 has 13 amino acids. Germline V CDR1 and CDR2: WSHSY, SAAADI. The DNA for the CDR3 is TGCGCCAGCAGTCGACAGGGGGTGGACGAGCAGTACTTC. As protein: CASSRQGVDEQYF.

The chain couples TRBV27 to TRBJ2-3; tentative D call: TRBD2 (5 bases). V was pared by 7 bases and J by 3 bases, with 26 bases between. The germline V gene has CDR1 MNHEY and CDR2 SMNVEV (reference sequence). The CDR3 extends over 18 amino acids. CDR3 amino acids: CASTPSGGSISRTDTQYF. The CDR3 nucleotides read TGTGCCAGCACACCGAGCGGCGGATCGATTTCCCGGACAGATACGCAGTATTTT.

V and J are TRBV28 and TRBJ1-2; D remains unclear. The CDR3 runs to 12 residues. The germline CDR1 and CDR2 sequences are MDHEN and SYDVKM. V was trimmed by 11 bases and J by 4 bases, leaving 14 bases between them. CDR3 DNA: TGTGCCGTACTGACCTGGAGCTATGGCTACACCTTC. This codes for CAVLTWSYGYTF.

The J gene is TRBJ1-2, the V gene TRBV28; the D is unclear. V was cut by 3 bases and J by 7 bases, with 15 bases left in between. The CDR3 is made up of 14 amino acids. In germline, CDR1 is MDHEN, CDR2 SYDVKM. CDR3: CASSFSPAVGGYTF. The CDR3 DNA reads as TGTGCCAGCAGTTTTAGTCCCGCGGTGGGTGGCTACACCTTC.

This rearrangement joins TRBV11-2 to TRBJ1-1; 7 bases line up with TRBD1. CDR1 is SGHAT, CDR2 FQNNGV, per germline. CDR3 length equals 15 residues. V lost 1 base, J lost 4 bases, and 6 bases stayed unmatched. The chain's CDR3 is CASSLGRQGSTEAFF. CDR3 nucleotide sequence: TGTGCCAGCAGCTTAGGGAGACAGGGTTCCACTGAAGCTTTCTTT.

This clone was seen only a few times. The chain joins TRBV6-1 to TRBJ2-2; a weak D match, TRBD1 (6 bases). V was trimmed by 3 bases and J by 1 base, leaving 9 bases between them. This CDR3 is 15 amino acids long. Germline-derived CDR1 and CDR2 are MNHNS and SASEGT. CDR3 amino acids: CASSDLTGNTGELFF. As DNA, the CDR3 is TGTGCCAGCAGTGACCTGACAGGGAACACCGGGGAGCTGTTTTTT.

The CDR3 DNA is TGTGCCAGCAGTCCACCGGGACAGGGGGCCGGGGGCTACTATGGCTACACCTTC. This translates into CASSPPGQGAGGYYGYTF. This rearrangement joins TRBV28 to TRBJ1-2, with 12 positions matching TRBD1. The length of the CDR3 is 18 residues. The V segment lost 5 bases and the J segment 3 bases; nucleotides outside the gene matches: 13. CDR1 and CDR2 (germline): MDHEN, SYDVKM.

This clone occurred a few times. The J gene is TRBJ2-2, the V gene TRBV7-6, with 8 bases aligning to TRBD1. The trim removed 5 bases at V and 7 bases at J, leaving 6 bases unmatched. CDR3 length: 14 residues. Germline CDR1 and CDR2: SGHVS and FNYEAQ. The CDR3 loop reads CASSENDRGGELFF. CDR3 nucleotides: TGTGCCAGCAGCGAAAATGACAGGGGCGGGGAGCTGTTTTTT. The variable domain in full, completed from reference TRBV7-6 and TRBJ2-2, reads GAGVSQSPRYKVTKRGQDVALRCDPISGHVSLYWYRQALGQGPEFLTYFNYEAQQDKSGLPNDRFSAERPEGSISTLTIQRTEQRDSAMYRCASSENDRGGELFFGEGSRLTVL.

The chain has TRBV4-1 and TRBJ2-1, with 7 bases lining up with TRBD1. Losses at the gene ends were 4 bases for V and 8 bases for J; bases not matched to a gene: 5. The CDR3 consists of 13 residues. From germline, CDR1 is MGHRA and CDR2 YSYEKL. CDR3 DNA: TGCGCCAGCAGCCGTGGGCAGGGGGATGAGCAGTTCTTC. Translated, it gives CASSRGQGDEQFF.

The chain combines TRBV7-9 with TRBJ2-3, with 12 bases identical to TRBD1. The CDR3 is made up of 18 amino acids. Per germline, CDR1 SEHNR and CDR2 FQNEAQ (reference sequence). Trimming removed 2 bases from V and 6 bases from J; junction bases left unmatched: 12. CDR3 in amino acids: CASSLSVGQGAVADTQYF. DNA for the CDR3: TGTGCCAGCAGCTTAAGTGTGGGACAGGGGGCTGTGGCGGATACGCAGTATTTT.

The chain couples TRBV6-1 to TRBJ2-5, with a possible D match to TRBD1 (5 bases). The CDR3 extends over 15 amino acids. Trimming left V 2 bases short and J 5 bases short, with 15 bases between. The V gene's germline CDR1 is MNHNS and CDR2 SASEGT. The CDR3 loop reads CASSEQGAQWETQYF. The CDR3 region has the DNA TGTGCCAGCAGTGAACAAGGGGCGCAGTGGGAGACCCAGTACTTC.

The chain joins TRBV7-9 to TRBJ2-3, with 8 bases matching TRBD2. Unmatched junction bases numbered 3, after V lost 5 bases and J lost 8 bases. The length of the CDR3 is 12 residues. Germline V gives CDR1 SEHNR, CDR2 FQNEAQ (reference sequence). The CDR3 sequence is CASSPTSGTQYF. CDR3 in DNA: TGTGCCAGCAGCCCCACTAGCGGTACGCAGTATTTT. The full variable domain, rest sourced from reference TRBV7-9 and TRBJ2-3, is DTGVSQNPRHKITKRGQNVTFRCDPISEHNRLYWYRQTLGQGPEFLTYFQNEAQLEKSRLLSDRFSAERPKGSFSTLEIQRTEQGDSAMYLCASSPTSGTQYFGPGTRLTVL.

The V gene is TRBV2, the J gene TRBJ1-1, with a tentative D call TRBD1 (5 bases). Trimming took 6 bases from V and 3 from J, leaving 14 bases between them. The CDR3 spans 14 residues. From germline, CDR1 is SNHLY and CDR2 FYNNEI. This CDR3 reads CASRLAWGDTEAFF. DNA of the CDR3: TGTGCCAGCAGGCTAGCATGGGGGGACACTGAAGCTTTCTTT.

As DNA, the CDR3 is TGTGCCAGCAGTTCGGGCCGGGAGGGCAATGAGCAGTTCTTC. Translated: CASSSGREGNEQFF. The rearrangement uses TRBV27 and TRBJ2-1; TRBD2 agrees at 8 bases. This CDR3 has 14 amino acids. The ends lost 4 bases at V and 6 bases at J; junction bases unmatched: 5. The germline gives CDR1 MNHEY, CDR2 SMNVEV (reference sequence).

This clone was counted between two and nine times. The rearrangement links TRBV28 to TRBJ1-3, with 8 bases that match TRBD1. CDR1 is MDHEN, CDR2 SYDVKM, per germline. The CDR3 runs 18 residues. V trimming: 6 bases; J trimming: 4 bases; junction bases outside the gene matches: 17. The CDR3 DNA sequence: TGTGCCAGCAGCACAGCCGGTATGTTTCGGGACAGGGGAAACACCATATATTTT. This encodes CASSTAGMFRDRGNTIYF.